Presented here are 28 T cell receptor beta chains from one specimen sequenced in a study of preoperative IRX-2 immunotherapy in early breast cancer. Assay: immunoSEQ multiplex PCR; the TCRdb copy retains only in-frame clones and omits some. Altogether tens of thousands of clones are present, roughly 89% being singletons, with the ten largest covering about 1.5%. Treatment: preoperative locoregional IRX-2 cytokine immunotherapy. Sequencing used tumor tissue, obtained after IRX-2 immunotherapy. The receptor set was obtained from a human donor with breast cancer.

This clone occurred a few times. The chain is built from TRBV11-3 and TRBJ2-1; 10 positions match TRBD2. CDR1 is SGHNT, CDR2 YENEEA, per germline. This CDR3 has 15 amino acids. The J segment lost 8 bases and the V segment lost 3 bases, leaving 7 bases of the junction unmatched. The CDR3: CASSLGLAGEDEQFF. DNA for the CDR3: TGTGCCAGCAGCTTGGGTCTAGCGGGAGAGGATGAGCAGTTCTTC.

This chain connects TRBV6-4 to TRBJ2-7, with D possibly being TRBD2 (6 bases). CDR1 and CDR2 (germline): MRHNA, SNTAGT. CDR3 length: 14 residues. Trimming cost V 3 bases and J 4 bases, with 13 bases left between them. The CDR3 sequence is CASSESGVWYEQYF. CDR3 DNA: TGTGCCAGCAGTGAATCGGGGGTTTGGTACGAGCAGTACTTC.

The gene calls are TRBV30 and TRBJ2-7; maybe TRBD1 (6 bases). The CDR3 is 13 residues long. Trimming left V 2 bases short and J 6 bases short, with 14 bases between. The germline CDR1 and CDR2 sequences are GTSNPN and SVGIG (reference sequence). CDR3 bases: TGTGCCTGGAGTTTCGGGGCAGGGGCCGAGCAGTACGTC. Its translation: CAWSFGAGAEQYV.

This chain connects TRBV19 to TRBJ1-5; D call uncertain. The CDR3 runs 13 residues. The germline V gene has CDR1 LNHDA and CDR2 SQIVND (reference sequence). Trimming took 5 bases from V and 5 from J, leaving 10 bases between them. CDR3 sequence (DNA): TGTGCCAGTAGTTCTAAGCATCATCAGCCCCAGCATTTT. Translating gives CASSSKHHQPQHF.

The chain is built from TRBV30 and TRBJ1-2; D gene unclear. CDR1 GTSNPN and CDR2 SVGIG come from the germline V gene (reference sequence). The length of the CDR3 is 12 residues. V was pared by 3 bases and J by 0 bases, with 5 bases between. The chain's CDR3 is CAWSYTNYGYTF. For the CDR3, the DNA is TGTGCCTGGAGCTACACTAACTATGGCTACACCTTC.

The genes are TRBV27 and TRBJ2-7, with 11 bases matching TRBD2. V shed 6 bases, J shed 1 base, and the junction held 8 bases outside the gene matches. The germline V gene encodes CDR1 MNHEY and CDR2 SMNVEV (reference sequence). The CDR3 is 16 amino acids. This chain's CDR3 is CASRPLVAGGSYEQYV. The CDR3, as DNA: TGTGCCAGCAGGCCTCTGGTAGCGGGGGGGTCCTACGAGCAGTACGTC.

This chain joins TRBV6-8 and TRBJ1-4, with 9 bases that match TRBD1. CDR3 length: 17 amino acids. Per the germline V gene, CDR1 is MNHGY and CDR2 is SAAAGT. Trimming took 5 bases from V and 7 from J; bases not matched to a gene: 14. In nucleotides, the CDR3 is TGTGCCAGCAGTGCCACGCCGGGACAGGGAACCGGTGAAAAACTGTTTTTT. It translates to CASSATPGQGTGEKLFF.

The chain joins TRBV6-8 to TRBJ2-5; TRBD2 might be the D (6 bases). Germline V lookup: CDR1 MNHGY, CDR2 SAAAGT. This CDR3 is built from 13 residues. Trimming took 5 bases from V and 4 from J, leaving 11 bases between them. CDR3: CASSGGTSETQYF. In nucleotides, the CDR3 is TGTGCCAGCAGTGGTGGGACTTCAGAGACCCAGTACTTC.

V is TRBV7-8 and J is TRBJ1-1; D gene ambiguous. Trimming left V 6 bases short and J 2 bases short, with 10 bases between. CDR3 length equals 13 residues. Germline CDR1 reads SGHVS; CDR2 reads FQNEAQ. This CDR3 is CASRMSRNTEAFF. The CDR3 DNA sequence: TGTGCCAGCAGGATGTCTCGAAACACTGAAGCTTTCTTT.

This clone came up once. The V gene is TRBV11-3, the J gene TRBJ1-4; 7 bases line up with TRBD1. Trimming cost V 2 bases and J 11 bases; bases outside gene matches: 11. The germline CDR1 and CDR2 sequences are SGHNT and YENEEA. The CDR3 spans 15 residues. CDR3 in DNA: TGTGCCAGCAGCTTATCTCCACTCGACAGGGCTAAACTGTTTTTT. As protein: CASSLSPLDRAKLFF.

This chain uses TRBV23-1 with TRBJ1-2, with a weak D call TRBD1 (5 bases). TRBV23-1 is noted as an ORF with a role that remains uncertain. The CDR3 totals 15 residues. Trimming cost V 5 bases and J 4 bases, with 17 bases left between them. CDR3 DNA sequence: TGCGCCAGCAGTTCCTCAGGCGGACAAAGCTATGGCTACACCTTC. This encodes CASSSSGGQSYGYTF.

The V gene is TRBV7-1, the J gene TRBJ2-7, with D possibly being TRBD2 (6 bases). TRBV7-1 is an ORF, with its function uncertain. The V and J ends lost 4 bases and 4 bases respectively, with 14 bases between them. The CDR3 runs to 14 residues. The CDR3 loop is CASSLDPTSYEQYF. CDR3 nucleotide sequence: TGTGCCAGCAGCTTAGATCCGACTAGTTACGAGCAGTACTTC.

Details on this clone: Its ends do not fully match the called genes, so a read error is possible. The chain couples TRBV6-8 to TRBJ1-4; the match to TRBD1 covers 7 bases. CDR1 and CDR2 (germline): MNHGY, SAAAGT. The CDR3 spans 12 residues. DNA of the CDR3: TGTGCCAGCAGTCCAACCAAAGGGACAGTTGGTTTT. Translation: CASSPTKGTVGF.

The CDR3 sequence: CSVEFSPGKSYEQYF. As DNA, the CDR3 is TGCAGCGTTGAATTTAGTCCAGGGAAGTCTTACGAGCAGTACTTC. The gene calls are TRBV29-1 and TRBJ2-7; D is perhaps TRBD1 (5 bases). Trimming left V 2 bases short and J 4 bases short, with 18 bases between. This CDR3 comprises 15 residues. Per the germline V gene, CDR1 is SQVTM and CDR2 is ANQGSEA.

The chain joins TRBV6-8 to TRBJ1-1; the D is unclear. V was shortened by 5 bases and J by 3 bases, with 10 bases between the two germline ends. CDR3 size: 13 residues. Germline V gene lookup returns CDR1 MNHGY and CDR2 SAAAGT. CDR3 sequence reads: CASSRQTYTEAFF. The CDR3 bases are TGTGCCAGCAGTCGCCAGACATACACTGAAGCTTTCTTT.

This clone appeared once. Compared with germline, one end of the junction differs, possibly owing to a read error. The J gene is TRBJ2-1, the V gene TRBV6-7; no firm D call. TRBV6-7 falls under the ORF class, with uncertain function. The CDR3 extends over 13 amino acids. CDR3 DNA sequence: TGTGCCATCAGTGGACCGAATAGAGATGAGCAGTTCTTC. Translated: CAISGPNRDEQFF.

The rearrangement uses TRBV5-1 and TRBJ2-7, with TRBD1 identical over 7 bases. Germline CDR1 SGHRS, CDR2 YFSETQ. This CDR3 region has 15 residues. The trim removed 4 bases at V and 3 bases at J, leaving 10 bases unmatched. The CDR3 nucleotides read TGCGCCAGCAGCACCACTCCGGGACAGAACTACGAGCAGTACTTC. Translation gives CASSTTPGQNYEQYF.

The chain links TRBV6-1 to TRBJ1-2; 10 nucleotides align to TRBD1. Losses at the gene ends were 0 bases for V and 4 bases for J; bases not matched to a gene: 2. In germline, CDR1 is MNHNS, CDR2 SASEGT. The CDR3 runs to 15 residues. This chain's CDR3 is CASSEARTGGYGYTF. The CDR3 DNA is TGTGCCAGCAGTGAAGCGCGGACAGGGGGCTATGGCTACACCTTC.

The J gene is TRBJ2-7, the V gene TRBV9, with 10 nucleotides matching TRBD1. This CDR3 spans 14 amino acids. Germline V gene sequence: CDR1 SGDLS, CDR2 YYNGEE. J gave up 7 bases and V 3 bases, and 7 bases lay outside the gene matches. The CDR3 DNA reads TGTGCCAGCAGCGGAGGACAGGGGGGTAATGAGCAGTACTTC. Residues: CASSGGQGGNEQYF. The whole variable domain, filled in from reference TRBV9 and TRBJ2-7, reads DSGVTQTPKHLITATGQRVTLRCSPRSGDLSVYWYQQSLDQGLQFLIQYYNGEERAKGNILERFSAQQFPDLHSELNLSSLELGDSALYFCASSGGQGGNEQYFGPGTRLTVT.

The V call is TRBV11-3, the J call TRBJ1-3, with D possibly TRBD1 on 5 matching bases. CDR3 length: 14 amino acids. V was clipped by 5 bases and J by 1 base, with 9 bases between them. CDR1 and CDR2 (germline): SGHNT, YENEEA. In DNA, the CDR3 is TGTGCCAGCAGCCCACAGGAGTCTGGAAACACCATATATTTT. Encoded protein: CASSPQESGNTIYF.

The CDR3 here is CASTKDGRYGYTF. The CDR3 nucleotides read TGTGCCAGCACTAAAGACGGGCGATATGGCTACACCTTC. The chain has TRBV6-8 and TRBJ1-2; D gene unclear. Germline V lookup: CDR1 MNHGY, CDR2 SAAAGT. The CDR3 is 13 amino acids. V was shortened by 7 bases and J by 5 bases, with 14 bases between the two germline ends.

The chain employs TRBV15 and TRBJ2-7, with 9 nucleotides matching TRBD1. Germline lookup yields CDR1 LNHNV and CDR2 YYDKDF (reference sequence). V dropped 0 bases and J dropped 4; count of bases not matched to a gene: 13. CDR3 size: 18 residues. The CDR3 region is CATSREGRPRDRAYEQYV. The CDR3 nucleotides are TGTGCCACCAGCAGAGAGGGCCGCCCCCGGGACAGGGCGTACGAGCAGTACGTC.

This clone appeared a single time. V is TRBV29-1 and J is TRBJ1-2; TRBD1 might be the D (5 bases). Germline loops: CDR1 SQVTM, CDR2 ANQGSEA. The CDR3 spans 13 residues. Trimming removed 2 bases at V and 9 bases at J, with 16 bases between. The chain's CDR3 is CSVERGGRGSYTF. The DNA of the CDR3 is TGCAGCGTTGAACGCGGAGGTCGGGGCAGCTACACCTTC. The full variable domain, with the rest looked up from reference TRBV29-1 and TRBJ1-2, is SAVISQKPSRDICQRGTSLTIQCQVDSQVTMMFWYRQQPGQSLTLIATANQGSEATYESGFVIDKFPISRPNLTFSTLTVSNMSPEDSSIYLCSVERGGRGSYTFGSGTRLTVV.

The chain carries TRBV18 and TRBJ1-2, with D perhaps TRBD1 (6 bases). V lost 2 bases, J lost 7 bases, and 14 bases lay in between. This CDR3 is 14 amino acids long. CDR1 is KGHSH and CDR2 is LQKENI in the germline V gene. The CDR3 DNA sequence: TGTGCCAGCTCACCATCACAGGGCTTGGGTGGCTACACCTTC. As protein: CASSPSQGLGGYTF.

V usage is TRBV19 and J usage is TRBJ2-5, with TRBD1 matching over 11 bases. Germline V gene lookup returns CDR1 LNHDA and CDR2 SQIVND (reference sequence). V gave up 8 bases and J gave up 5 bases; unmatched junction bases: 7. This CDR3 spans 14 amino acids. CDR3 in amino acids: CASGWTGGGETQYF. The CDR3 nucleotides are TGTGCCAGTGGATGGACAGGGGGCGGGGAGACCCAGTACTTC. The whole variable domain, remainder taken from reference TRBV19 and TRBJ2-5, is DGGITQSPKYLFRKEGQNVTLSCEQNLNHDAMYWYRQDPGQGLRLIYYSQIVNDFQKGDIAEGYSVSREKKESFPLTVTSAQKNPTAFYLCASGWTGGGETQYFGPGTRLLVL.

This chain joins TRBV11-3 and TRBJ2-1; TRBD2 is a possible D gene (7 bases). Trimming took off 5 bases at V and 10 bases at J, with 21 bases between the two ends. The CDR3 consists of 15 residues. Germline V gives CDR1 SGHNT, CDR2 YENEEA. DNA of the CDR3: TGTGCCAGCAGCCACTTAAAGGGGGGGGTCGTCGAGCAGTTCTTC. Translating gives CASSHLKGGVVEQFF.

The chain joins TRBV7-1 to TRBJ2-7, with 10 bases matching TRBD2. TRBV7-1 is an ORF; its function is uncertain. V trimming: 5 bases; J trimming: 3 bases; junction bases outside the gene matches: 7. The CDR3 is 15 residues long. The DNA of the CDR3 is TGTGCCAGCAGCCAAGGGCTAGCGGGAGTCTACGAGCAGTACTTC. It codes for CASSQGLAGVYEQYF.

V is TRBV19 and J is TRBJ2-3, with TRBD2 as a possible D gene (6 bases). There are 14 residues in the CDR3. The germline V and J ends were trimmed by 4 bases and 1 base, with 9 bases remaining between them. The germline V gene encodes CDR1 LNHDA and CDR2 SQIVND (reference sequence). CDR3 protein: CASSTTRRTDTQYF. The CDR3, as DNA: TGTGCCAGTAGTACGACTAGGCGCACAGATACGCAGTATTTT.